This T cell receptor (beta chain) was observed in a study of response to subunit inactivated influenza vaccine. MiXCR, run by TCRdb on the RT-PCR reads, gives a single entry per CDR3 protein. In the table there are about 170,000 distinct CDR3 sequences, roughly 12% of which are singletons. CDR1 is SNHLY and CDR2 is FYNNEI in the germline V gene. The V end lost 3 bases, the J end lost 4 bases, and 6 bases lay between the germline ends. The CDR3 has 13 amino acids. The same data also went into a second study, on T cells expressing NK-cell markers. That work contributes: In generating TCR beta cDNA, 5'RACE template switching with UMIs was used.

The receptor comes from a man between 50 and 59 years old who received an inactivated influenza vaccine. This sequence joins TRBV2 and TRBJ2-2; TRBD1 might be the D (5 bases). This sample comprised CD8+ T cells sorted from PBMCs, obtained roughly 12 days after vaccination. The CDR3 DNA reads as TGTGCCAGCAGTGACAGGGCCACCGGGGAGCTGTTTTTT. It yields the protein CASSDRATGELFF. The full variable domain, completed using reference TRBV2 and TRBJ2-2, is EPEVTQTPSHQVTQMGQEVILRCVPISNHLYFYWYRQILGQKVEFLVSFYNNEISEKSEIFDDQFSVERPDGSNFTLKIRSTKLEDSAMYFCASSDRATGELFFGEGSRLTVL.